The rows below give T cell receptor beta chains drawn from one sample of a study of blood T cell repertoires in COVID-19. The assay was immunoSEQ multiplex PCR, and TCRdb's table has in-frame clones only and misses some. The table has approximately 200,000 clones, approximately 90% seen once. The sequencing input was PBMCs or T cells enriched from blood (not recorded which). These receptors all come from a man younger than 45 who had recovered from COVID-19. The CDR3 runs from the conserved cysteine through the conserved F or W. The order of the fields is V gene, D gene, clone size, J gene, CDR3 DNA, CDR3 protein. A D gene is named only where the DNA matches it firmly. Clone size is stated in some rows and not others, as once, few, many or a class when expanded.

TRBV7-9	NA	NA	TRBJ2-1	TGTGCCAGCAGCTTATGGCCCAGGCGGGGCGGGATTAATGAGCAGTTCTTC	CASSLWPRRGGINEQFF
TRBV11-2	TRBD1	NA	TRBJ2-2	TGTGCCAGCAGCCGCGACAGGGGGGCGAGCACCGGGGAGCTGTTTTTT	CASSRDRGASTGELFF
TRBV4-3	TRBD1	NA	TRBJ2-7	TGCGCCAGCAGCCAAGATTGGGGACAGGCCCCCTACGAGCAGTACTTC	CASSQDWGQAPYEQYF
TRBV6-2/TRBV6-3	TRBD1	NA	TRBJ1-2	TGTGCCAGCAGTTACCTGGGACAGGGGGGCTATGGCTACACCTTC	CASSYLGQGGYGYTF
TRBV30	NA	NA	TRBJ1-1	TGTGCCTGGAATCAGGGCAGCAGCACTGAAGCTTTCTTT	CAWNQGSSTEAFF
TRBV7-8	NA	NA	TRBJ1-4	TGTGCCAGCAGCTTAAGGGCAGGGTCGCGTGAAAAACTGTTTTTT	CASSLRAGSREKLFF
TRBV18	NA	NA	TRBJ1-2	TGTGCCAGCTCACCACCCGGGGATGCCTATGGCTACACCTTC	CASSPPGDAYGYTF
TRBV7-9	NA	NA	TRBJ1-2	TGTGCCAGCAGCTTAACTTTCGGGGGCTATGGCTACACCTTC	CASSLTFGGYGYTF
TRBV6-5	TRBD1	NA	TRBJ2-7	TGTGCCAGCAGTTACACAGGGACAGCCTCCTACGAGCAGTACTTC	CASSYTGTASYEQYF
TRBV27	TRBD1	NA	TRBJ2-7	TGTGCCAGCATGGAGGTGACAGGGAACGAGCAGTACTTC	CASMEVTGNEQYF
TRBV29-1	NA	NA	TRBJ2-7	TGCAGCGTTGAGTCCGGGGGTTCCTACGAGCAGTACTTC	CSVESGGSYEQYF
TRBV10-1	TRBD2	NA	TRBJ2-1	TGCGCCAGCAGTTTCTCGACTAGCGGAGCCTACAATGAGCAGTTCTTC	CASSFSTSGAYNEQFF
TRBV4-3	TRBD1	NA	TRBJ1-6	TGCGCCAGCAGCCAGGGACAGGGGAATTCACCCCTCCACTTT	CASSQGQGNSPLHF
TRBV10-3	NA	NA	TRBJ2-2	TGTGCCACCCGTTCCGGGGAGCTGTTTTTT	CATRSGELFF
TRBV29-1	NA	once	TRBJ1-1	TGCAGCGTTGACGGAGCTGAGGGATTT	CSVDGAEGF
TRBV19	NA	NA	TRBJ2-1	TGTGCCAGTAGTCAAGGACTTCGGACAGTCTACAATGAGCAGTTCTTC	CASSQGLRTVYNEQFF
TRBV12-3/TRBV12-4	TRBD1	NA	TRBJ2-7	TGTGCCAGCAGTTTGGGCTCGGACAGGGCGGTCTTC	CASSLGSDRAVF
TRBV30	NA	NA	TRBJ1-6	TGTGCCTGGAGACAGGGTAATTCACCCCTCCACTTT	CAWRQGNSPLHF
TRBV6-2/TRBV6-3	NA	few	TRBJ2-4	TGTGCCAGCAGTTACGGACAGGAGGGGGACATTCAGTACTTC	CASSYGQEGDIQYF
TRBV10-3	NA	NA	TRBJ2-7	TGTGCCATCAGAGATCCCGGGACTCCGACCTCCTACGAGCAGTACTTC	CAIRDPGTPTSYEQYF
TRBV9	NA	NA	TRBJ2-1	TGTGCCAGCAGCGCACAAACTAGTAATGAGCAGTTCTTC	CASSAQTSNEQFF
TRBV5-5	NA	NA	TRBJ1-1	TGTGCCAGCAGCTTGTGGGTATCGAGGGATGGGAACACTGAAGCTTTCTTT	CASSLWVSRDGNTEAFF
TRBV9	NA	NA	TRBJ1-6	TGTGCCAGCAGCGTAGCGGTGGGGCCCAATTCACCCCTCCACTTT	CASSVAVGPNSPLHF
TRBV7-2	NA	NA	TRBJ1-1	TGTGCCAGCAGCTTAGCTCCAGGGGTCCCTGAAGCTTTCTTT	CASSLAPGVPEAFF
TRBV5-4	NA	NA	TRBJ2-1	TGTGCCAGCAGCTTTGGGGGAGGATACAATGAGCAGTTCTTC	CASSFGGGYNEQFF
TRBV10-3	NA	NA	TRBJ1-1	TGTGCCATCAGTGAGTCGATCCAGGACAGAGCTGAAGCTTTCTTT	CAISESIQDRAEAFF
TRBV19	NA	NA	TRBJ1-4	TGTGCCAGTAGTATAAGACAAACAACTAATGAAAAACTGTTTTTT	CASSIRQTTNEKLFF
TRBV11-2	NA	NA	TRBJ1-1	TGTGCCAGCAGCCCGCGGCGGGCGGTGAACACTGAAGCTTTCTTT	CASSPRRAVNTEAFF
TRBV6-2/TRBV6-3	NA	NA	TRBJ2-1	TGTGCCAGCAGTCGGGGGAGGCAGTATTATGAGCAGTTCTTC	CASSRGRQYYEQFF
TRBV7-2	NA	NA	TRBJ2-3	TGTGCCAGCAGCAGAACAGGGACAGATACGCAGTATTTT	CASSRTGTDTQYF
TRBV4-2	NA	NA	TRBJ1-3	TGTGCCAGCAGCCAAGTTGAAGGGACATCTGGAAACACCATATATTTT	CASSQVEGTSGNTIYF
TRBV28	NA	NA	TRBJ2-7	TGTGCCAGCAGTCGGGACATTTCCTACGAGCAGTACTTC	CASSRDISYEQYF
TRBV9	TRBD2	NA	TRBJ2-3	TGTGCCAGCAGCGGTACGGGCGGGGGGCCGTTGGATACGCAGTATTTT	CASSGTGGGPLDTQYF